Below are 15 T cell receptor beta chains sequenced from a single sample in a study of control samples from healthy donors and cancer patients. Generated by immunoSEQ multiplex PCR, the TCRdb table keeps only in-frame clones and is missing some. The table records about 59,000 clones, 92% of them present only once. The sample was PBMCs. The receptors shown here come from a man aged 35 to 55 with colorectal cancer.

The chain uses TRBV21-1 and TRBJ2-7; TRBD1, as called in the table, went unchecked against the DNA. TRBV21-1 is a pseudogene locus. The CDR3 consists of 13 residues. The CDR3 region is CASSKWQYYEQYF. Written as DNA, the CDR3 is TGTGCCAGCAGCAAATGGCAGTACTACGAGCAGTACTTC.

This clone was picked up a small number of times. The V and J genes are TRBV18 and TRBJ1-2, with TRBD1 matching 7 bases. Trimming took 4 bases from V and 7 from J; bases not matched to a gene: 6. The CDR3 sequence is 13 residues long. Germline lookup yields CDR1 KGHSH and CDR2 LQKENI. CDR3 coding DNA: TGTGCCAGCTCACGAACAGGGGATGGTGGCTACACCTTC. Translation: CASSRTGDGGYTF.

The rearrangement uses TRBV7-3 and TRBJ2-3, with 8 bases lining up with TRBD2. Germline CDR1 is SGHTA and CDR2 is FQGTGA. The J segment lost 2 bases and the V segment lost 0 bases, leaving 1 base of the junction unmatched. The CDR3 spans 15 residues. CDR3 coding DNA: TGTGCCAGCAGCTTAACTAGCGGGGACACAGATACGCAGTATTTT. This codes for CASSLTSGDTDTQYF.

This sequence joins TRBV9 and TRBJ1-6; D gene ambiguous. V gave up 0 bases and J gave up 9 bases, with 10 bases separating them. The CDR3 is 14 amino acids. Germline V CDR1 and CDR2: SGDLS, YYNGEE. CDR3 nucleotide sequence: TGTGCCAGCAGCGTAGGGGGATTGAGTTCACCCCTCCACTTT. Protein product: CASSVGGLSSPLHF. The full variable domain, completed using reference TRBV9 and TRBJ1-6, is DSGVTQTPKHLITATGQRVTLRCSPRSGDLSVYWYQQSLDQGLQFLIQYYNGEERAKGNILERFSAQQFPDLHSELNLSSLELGDSALYFCASSVGGLSSPLHFGNGTRLTVT.

J is TRBJ2-2 and V is TRBV7-2; 8 nucleotides line up with TRBD2. Trimming at V came to 7 bases and at J to 3 bases, leaving 7 bases not matched to a gene. The germline V gene has CDR1 SGHTA and CDR2 FQGNSA. This CDR3 has 15 residues. This CDR3 is CASKRGGLHTGELFF. CDR3 nucleotide sequence: TGTGCCAGCAAGCGCGGGGGGCTACACACCGGGGAGCTGTTTTTT.

This rearrangement joins TRBV4-3 to TRBJ2-3; D uncertain. The V and J ends lost 0 bases and 1 base respectively, with 8 bases between them. The germline V gene has CDR1 LGHNA and CDR2 YSLEER. The CDR3 totals 15 residues. The CDR3 sequence is CASSQDSVGTDTQYF. The CDR3 region has the DNA TGCGCCAGCAGCCAAGATTCGGTAGGCACAGATACGCAGTATTTT.

This clone was observed a single time. V gene TRBV4-3 combines with J gene TRBJ2-3; TRBD2 matches 8 bases. CDR1 and CDR2 from the germline V gene are LGHNA and YSLEER. The CDR3 has 16 amino acids. Germline trimming cut 0 bases from V and 0 bases from J; bases unmatched to any gene: 2. The CDR3: CASSQDVAGSTDTQYF. CDR3 nucleotide sequence: TGCGCCAGCAGCCAAGACGTAGCGGGGAGCACAGATACGCAGTATTTT.

The chain carries TRBV12-3 or TRBV12-4 and TRBJ1-1; D unresolved. V was trimmed by 2 bases and J by 1 base, leaving 5 bases between them. CDR3 length: 13 amino acids. The CDR3 coding sequence is TGTGCCAGCAGTTTACAGAGGAACACTGAAGCTTTCTTT. This sequence encodes CASSLQRNTEAFF.

This clone was recorded a few times. The V gene is TRBV12-3 or TRBV12-4, the J gene TRBJ1-5; D is uncertain. V lost 6 bases to trimming and J lost 3 bases, with 6 bases between them. The CDR3 loop spans 12 amino acids. CDR3 region: CASSLPNQPQHF. CDR3 bases: TGTGCCAGCAGCCTTCCCAATCAGCCCCAGCATTTT.

The gene calls are TRBV4-1 and TRBJ1-3, with unresolved D. Germline V gives CDR1 MGHRA, CDR2 YSYEKL. Trimming stripped 1 base from V and 2 bases from J, with 9 bases between. The CDR3 spans 15 residues. The CDR3 spells CASSQGVGPGNTIYF. DNA for the CDR3: TGCGCCAGCAGCCAAGGAGTGGGTCCTGGAAACACCATATATTTT.

With respect to this clone: An end of the junction does not agree with germline; a read error may underlie this. The chain combines TRBV7-9 with TRBJ2-3; 9 bases are shared with TRBD2. Germline CDR1 and CDR2: SEHNR and FQNEAQ (reference sequence). This CDR3 contains 14 residues. The CDR3 region is CASSLGTSPDTQYF. The CDR3, as DNA: TGTGCCAGCAGTTTAGGGACTAGCCCAGATACGCAGTATTTT. Drawing the rest from reference TRBV7-9 and TRBJ2-3, the complete variable domain is DTGVSQNPRHKITKRGQNVTFRCDPISEHNRLYWYRQTLGQGPEFLTYFQNEAQLEKSRLLSDRFSAERPKGSFSTLEIQRTEQGDSAMYLCASSLGTSPDTQYFGPGTRLTVL.

This rearrangement joins TRBV6-6 to TRBJ1-5; tentatively, D is TRBD1 (6 bases). With 8 bases removed from V and 0 bases from J, the gap between germline ends came to 14 bases. The CDR3 consists of 15 residues. Germline values: CDR1 MNHNY, CDR2 SVGAGI (reference sequence). CDR3 region: CASCPGEYSNQPQHF. CDR3 nucleotide sequence: TGTGCCAGCTGCCCAGGGGAATATAGCAATCAGCCCCAGCATTTT.

J is TRBJ2-7 and V is TRBV19, with D maybe TRBD1 (5 bases). V was clipped by 7 bases and J by 4 bases, with 14 bases between them. The CDR3 contains 13 residues. Per the germline V gene, CDR1 is LNHDA and CDR2 is SQIVND (reference sequence). Here the CDR3 reads CASKGPLGYEQYF. The CDR3, as DNA: TGTGCCAGTAAGGGGCCGCTCGGTTACGAGCAGTACTTC. The full variable domain, with the rest looked up from reference TRBV19 and TRBJ2-7, is DGGITQSPKYLFRKEGQNVTLSCEQNLNHDAMYWYRQDPGQGLRLIYYSQIVNDFQKGDIAEGYSVSREKKESFPLTVTSAQKNPTAFYLCASKGPLGYEQYFGPGTRLTVT.

This sequence joins TRBV7-9 and TRBJ2-1, with D unresolved. The CDR3 loop spans 16 amino acids. V gave up 3 bases and J gave up 0 bases, with 12 bases separating them. Germline CDR1 SEHNR, CDR2 FQNEAQ (reference sequence). CDR3 sequence (DNA): TGTGCCAGCAGCTTTCAGGATGGCGGCTCCTACAATGAGCAGTTCTTC. Translated, it gives CASSFQDGGSYNEQFF.

The sample holds one count of this clone. The chain links TRBV2 to TRBJ2-7; TRBD1 agrees at 10 bases. The CDR3 extends over 15 amino acids. The V and J ends lost 3 bases and 2 bases, in that order; junction bases with no gene match: 4. Germline V gene lookup returns CDR1 SNHLY and CDR2 FYNNEI. CDR3 DNA sequence: TGTGCCAGCAGTGAGAGGGACAGGGGAGCCTACGAGCAGTACTTC. Protein: CASSERDRGAYEQYF.